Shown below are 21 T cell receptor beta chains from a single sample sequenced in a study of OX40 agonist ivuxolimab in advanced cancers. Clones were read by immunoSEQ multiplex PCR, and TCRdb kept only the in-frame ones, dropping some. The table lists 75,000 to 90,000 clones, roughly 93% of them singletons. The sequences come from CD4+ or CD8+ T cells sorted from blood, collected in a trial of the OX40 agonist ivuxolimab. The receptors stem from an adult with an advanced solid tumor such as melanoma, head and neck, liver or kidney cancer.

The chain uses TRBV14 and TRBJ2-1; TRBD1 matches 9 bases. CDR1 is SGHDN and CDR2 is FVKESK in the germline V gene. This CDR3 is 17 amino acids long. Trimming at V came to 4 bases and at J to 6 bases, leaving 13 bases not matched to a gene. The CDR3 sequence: CASSLPEGTGISNEQFF. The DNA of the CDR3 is TGTGCCAGCAGCCTACCGGAGGGGACAGGGATAAGCAATGAGCAGTTCTTC.

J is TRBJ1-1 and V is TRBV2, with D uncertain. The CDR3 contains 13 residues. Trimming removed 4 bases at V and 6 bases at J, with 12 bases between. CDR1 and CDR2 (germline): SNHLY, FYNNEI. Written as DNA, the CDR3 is TGTGCCAGCAGTGGGGTTGGAGCCCCTGAAGCTTTCTTT. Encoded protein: CASSGVGAPEAFF.

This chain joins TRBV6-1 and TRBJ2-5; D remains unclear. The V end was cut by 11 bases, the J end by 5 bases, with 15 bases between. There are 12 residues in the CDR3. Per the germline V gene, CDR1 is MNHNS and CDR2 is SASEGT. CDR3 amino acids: CAHAVDGETQYF. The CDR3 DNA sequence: TGTGCCCACGCCGTAGACGGTGAGACCCAGTACTTC.

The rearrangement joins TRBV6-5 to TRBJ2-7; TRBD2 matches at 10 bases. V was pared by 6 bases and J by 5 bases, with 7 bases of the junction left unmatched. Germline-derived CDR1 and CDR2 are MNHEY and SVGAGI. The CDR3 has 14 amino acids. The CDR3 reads CASRGLAGANEQYF. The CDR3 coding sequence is TGTGCCAGCAGAGGTCTAGCGGGAGCGAACGAGCAGTACTTC.

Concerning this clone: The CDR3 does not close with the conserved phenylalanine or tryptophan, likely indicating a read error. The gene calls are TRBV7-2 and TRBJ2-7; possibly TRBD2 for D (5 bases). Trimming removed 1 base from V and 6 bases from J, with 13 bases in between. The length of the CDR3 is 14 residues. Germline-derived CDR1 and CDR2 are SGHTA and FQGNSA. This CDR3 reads CASSLVHHGGEQYL. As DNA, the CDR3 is TGTGCCAGCAGCTTAGTCCACCACGGAGGCGAGCAGTACCTC.

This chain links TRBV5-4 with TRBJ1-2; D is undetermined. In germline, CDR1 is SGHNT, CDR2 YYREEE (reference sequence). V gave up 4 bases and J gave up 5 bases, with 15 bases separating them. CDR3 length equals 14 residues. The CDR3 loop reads CASSQPLDRYGYTF. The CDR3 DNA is TGTGCCAGCAGCCAACCGCTGGACCGATATGGCTACACCTTC.

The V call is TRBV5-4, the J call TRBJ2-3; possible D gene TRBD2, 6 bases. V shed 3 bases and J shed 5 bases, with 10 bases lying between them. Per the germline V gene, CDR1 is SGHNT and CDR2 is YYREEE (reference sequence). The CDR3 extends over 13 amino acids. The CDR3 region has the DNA TGTGCCAGCAGCTCCCCCGGGGGAGATACGCAGTATTTT. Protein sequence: CASSSPGGDTQYF.

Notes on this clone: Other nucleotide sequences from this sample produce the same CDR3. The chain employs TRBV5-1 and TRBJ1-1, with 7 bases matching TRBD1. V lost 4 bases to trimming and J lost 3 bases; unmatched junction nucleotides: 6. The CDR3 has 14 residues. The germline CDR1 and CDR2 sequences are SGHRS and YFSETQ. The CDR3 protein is CASSLTGRDTEAFF. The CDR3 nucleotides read TGCGCCAGCAGCCTGACAGGGAGGGACACTGAAGCTTTCTTT.

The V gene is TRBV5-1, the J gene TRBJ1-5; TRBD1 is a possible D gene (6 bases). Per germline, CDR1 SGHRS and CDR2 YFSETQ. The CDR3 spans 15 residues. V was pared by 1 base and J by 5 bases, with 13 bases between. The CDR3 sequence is CASSLLPGADQPQHF. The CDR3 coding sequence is TGCGCCAGCAGCTTGCTGCCAGGGGCGGATCAGCCCCAGCATTTT.

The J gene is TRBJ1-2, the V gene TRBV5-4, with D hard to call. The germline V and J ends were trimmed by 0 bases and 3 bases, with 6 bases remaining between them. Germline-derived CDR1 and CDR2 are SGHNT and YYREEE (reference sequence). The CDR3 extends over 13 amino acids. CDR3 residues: CASSLAVDYGYTF. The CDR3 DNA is TGTGCCAGCAGCTTGGCTGTGGACTATGGCTACACCTTC. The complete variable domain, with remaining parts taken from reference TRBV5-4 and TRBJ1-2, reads ETGVTQSPTHLIKTRGQQVTLRCSSQSGHNTVSWYQQALGQGPQFIFQYYREEENGRGNFPPRFSGLQFPNYSSELNVNALELDDSALYLCASSLAVDYGYTFGSGTRLTVV.

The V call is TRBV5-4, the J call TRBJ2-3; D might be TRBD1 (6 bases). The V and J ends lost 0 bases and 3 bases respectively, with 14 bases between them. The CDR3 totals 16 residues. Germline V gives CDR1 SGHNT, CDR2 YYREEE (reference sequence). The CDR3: CASSLGRAGETDTQYF. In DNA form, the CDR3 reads TGTGCCAGCAGCTTGGGTCGGGCAGGGGAAACAGATACGCAGTATTTT.

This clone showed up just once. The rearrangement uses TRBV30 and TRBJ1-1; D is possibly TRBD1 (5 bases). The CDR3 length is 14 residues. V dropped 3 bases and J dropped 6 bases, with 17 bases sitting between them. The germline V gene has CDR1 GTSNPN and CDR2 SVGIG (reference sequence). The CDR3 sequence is CAWSLLLGAAEAFF. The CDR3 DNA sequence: TGTGCCTGGAGCCTGCTTCTAGGGGCGGCTGAAGCTTTCTTT.

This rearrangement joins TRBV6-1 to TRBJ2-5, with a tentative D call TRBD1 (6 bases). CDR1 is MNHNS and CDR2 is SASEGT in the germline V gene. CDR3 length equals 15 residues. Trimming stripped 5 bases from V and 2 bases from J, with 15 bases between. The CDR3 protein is CASSRTRQEQETQYF. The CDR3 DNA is TGTGCCAGCAGTCGCACCAGACAGGAACAAGAGACCCAGTACTTC.

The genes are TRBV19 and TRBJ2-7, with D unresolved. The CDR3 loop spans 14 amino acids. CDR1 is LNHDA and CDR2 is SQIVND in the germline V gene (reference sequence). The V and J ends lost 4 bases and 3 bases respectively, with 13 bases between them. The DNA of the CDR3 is TGTGCCAGTAGTACCACATCGGGTGGCTACGAGCAGTACTTC. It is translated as CASSTTSGGYEQYF.

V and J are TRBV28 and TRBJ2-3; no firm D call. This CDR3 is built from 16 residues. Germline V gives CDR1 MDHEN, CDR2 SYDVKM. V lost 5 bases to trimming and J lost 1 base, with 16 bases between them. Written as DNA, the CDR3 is TGTGCCAGCAGTCCGGTAGGTGGAATGGGCACAGATACGCAGTATTTT. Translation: CASSPVGGMGTDTQYF.

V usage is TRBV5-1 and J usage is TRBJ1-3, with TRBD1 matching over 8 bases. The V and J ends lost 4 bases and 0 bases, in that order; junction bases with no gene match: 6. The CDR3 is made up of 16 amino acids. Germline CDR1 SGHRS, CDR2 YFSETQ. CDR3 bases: TGCGCCAGCAGCCCTGGGACAGGACACTCTGGAAACACCATATATTTT. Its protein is CASSPGTGHSGNTIYF.

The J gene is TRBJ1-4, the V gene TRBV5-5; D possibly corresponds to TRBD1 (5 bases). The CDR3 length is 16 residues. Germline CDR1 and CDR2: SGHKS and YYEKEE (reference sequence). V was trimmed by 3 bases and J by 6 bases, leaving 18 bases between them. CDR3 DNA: TGTGCCAGCAGCTCCTCTGGGGCAGGTTTGGATGAAAAACTGTTTTTT. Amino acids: CASSSSGAGLDEKLFF.

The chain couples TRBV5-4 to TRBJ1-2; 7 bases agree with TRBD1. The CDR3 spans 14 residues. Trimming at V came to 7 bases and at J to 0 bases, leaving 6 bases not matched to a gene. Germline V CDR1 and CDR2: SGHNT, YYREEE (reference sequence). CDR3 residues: CASQRQGPNYGYTF. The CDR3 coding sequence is TGTGCCAGCCAGAGACAGGGCCCTAACTATGGCTACACCTTC.

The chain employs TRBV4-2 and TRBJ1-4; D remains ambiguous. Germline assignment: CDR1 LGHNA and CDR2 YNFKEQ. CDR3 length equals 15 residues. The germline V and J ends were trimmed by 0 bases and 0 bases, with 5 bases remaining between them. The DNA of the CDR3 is TGTGCCAGCAGCCAAGACGGTGCAACTAATGAAAAACTGTTTTTT. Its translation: CASSQDGATNEKLFF.

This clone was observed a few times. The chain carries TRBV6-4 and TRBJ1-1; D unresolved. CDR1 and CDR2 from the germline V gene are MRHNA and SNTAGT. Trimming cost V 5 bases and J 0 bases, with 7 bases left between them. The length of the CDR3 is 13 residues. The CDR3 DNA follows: TGTGCCAGCAGTTCCACTTTGAACACTGAAGCTTTCTTT. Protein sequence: CASSSTLNTEAFF.

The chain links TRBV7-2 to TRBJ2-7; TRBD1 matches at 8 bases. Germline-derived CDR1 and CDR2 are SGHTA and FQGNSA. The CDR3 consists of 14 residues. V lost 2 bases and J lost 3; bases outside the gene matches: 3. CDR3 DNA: TGTGCCAGCAGCTTAACAGGGGGAGACTACGAGCAGTACTTC. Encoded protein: CASSLTGGDYEQYF.